These 31 T cell receptor beta chains share one sample of origin, sequenced in a study. From the 5' RACE reads, TCRdb called clonotypes with MiXCR, one entry per CDR3 protein. The table lists about 54,000 distinct CDR3 sequences, roughly a sixth of them singletons. Sequenced material: naive CD4+ T cells sorted from blood. Subset specified: naive CD4+ T cells, CD4+CD45RA+CD25-. The receptors shown here come from a female donor with breast cancer.

The sample holds a few counts of this clonotype. The chain has TRBV6-6 and TRBJ2-2; D gene uncertain. Germline V gene sequence: CDR1 MNHNY, CDR2 SVGAGI (reference sequence). V lost 7 bases, J lost 1 base, and 10 bases lay in between. The CDR3 loop spans 14 amino acids. CDR3 sequence: CASNGVKNTGELFF. The CDR3 DNA follows: TGTGCCAGCAACGGCGTAAAGAACACCGGGGAGCTGTTTTTT.

The V call is TRBV11-3, the J call TRBJ1-2; D remains unclear. The CDR3 spans 12 residues. V was trimmed by 8 bases and J by 4 bases, leaving 11 bases between them. Looked up from germline, CDR1 is SGHNT and CDR2 is YENEEA. The CDR3 DNA reads as TGTGCCAGCCCGGGTTATCCCTATGGCTACACCTTC. Its protein is CASPGYPYGYTF.

This clonotype was picked up a small number of times. This chain joins TRBV12-3 or TRBV12-4 and TRBJ1-1, with D unclear. V was shortened by 5 bases and J by 3 bases, with 10 bases between the two germline ends. The CDR3 contains 13 residues. The CDR3 here is CASSTSTDTEAFF. The CDR3 DNA is TGTGCCAGCAGTACCTCCACGGACACTGAAGCTTTCTTT.

This clonotype was observed a handful of times. J is TRBJ1-2 and V is TRBV20-1; 9 bases are a match to TRBD1. Per germline, CDR1 DFQATT and CDR2 SNEGSKA (reference sequence). CDR3 length: 11 amino acids. Trimming cost V 6 bases and J 8 bases; bases outside gene matches: 4. CDR3 residues: CSAGQGRGYTF. The CDR3 bases are TGCAGTGCCGGACAGGGGCGCGGCTACACCTTC.

The gene calls are TRBV5-5 and TRBJ1-5; no definite D call. V lost 1 base to trimming and J lost 4 bases, with 6 bases between them. Germline V gives CDR1 SGHKS, CDR2 YYEKEE (reference sequence). CDR3 length: 13 amino acids. The CDR3 DNA follows: TGTGCCAGCAGCTTGAGGAAAAATCAGCCCCAGCATTTT. Its protein product is CASSLRKNQPQHF.

This clonotype was counted between two and nine times. The chain uses TRBV4-1 and TRBJ2-3; 8 bases fit TRBD1. Unmatched junction bases numbered 3, after V lost 2 bases and J lost 5 bases. CDR1 and CDR2 from the germline V gene are MGHRA and YSYEKL. This CDR3 contains 14 residues. The CDR3 DNA reads TGCGCCAGCAGCCAAAGGGACAGGAGAGATACGCAGTATTTT. Its protein is CASSQRDRRDTQYF.

This clonotype was picked up a small number of times. The chain couples TRBV7-2 to TRBJ1-1; no firm D call. Trimming took off 1 base at V and 1 base at J, with 13 bases between the two ends. The V gene's germline CDR1 is SGHTA and CDR2 FQGNSA. The CDR3 spans 16 residues. The CDR3 DNA is TGTGCCAGCAGCTTAGTTTCAGCGCGACGGAACACTGAAGCTTTCTTT. This sequence encodes CASSLVSARRNTEAFF.

This clonotype was counted only a few times. This rearrangement joins TRBV7-9 to TRBJ1-2, with 10 bases matching TRBD1. From germline, CDR1 is SEHNR and CDR2 FQNEAQ (reference sequence). V lost 5 bases and J lost 8; bases outside the gene matches: 2. The CDR3 has 12 amino acids. In nucleotides, the CDR3 is TGTGCCAGCAGCCGGACAGGGGGAGGCTACACCTTC. Amino acid sequence: CASSRTGGGYTF.

This rearrangement joins TRBV11-3 to TRBJ2-3, with no clear D. The V gene lost 2 bases and the J gene lost 2 bases, with 8 bases spanning the gap. The CDR3 is made up of 14 amino acids. The germline V gene has CDR1 SGHNT and CDR2 YENEEA. The CDR3 DNA follows: TGTGCCAGCAGCTTAAACTTGCCCACAGATACGCAGTATTTT. This sequence encodes CASSLNLPTDTQYF.

As to this clonotype: Since no conserved phenylalanine or tryptophan closes the CDR3, a read error is the likely cause. The chain is built from TRBV6-1 and TRBJ2-7, with D uncertain. V was trimmed by 6 bases and J by 4 bases, leaving 7 bases between them. The CDR3 consists of 11 residues. The germline V gene has CDR1 MNHNS and CDR2 SASEGT. The CDR3 loop is CASRDRYEQYL. In nucleotides, the CDR3 is TGTGCCAGCAGGGACCGTTACGAGCAGTACTTA.

V usage is TRBV5-1 and J usage is TRBJ2-1, with D perhaps matching TRBD2 (5 bases). V gave up 0 bases and J gave up 0 bases, with 10 bases separating them. Germline assignment: CDR1 SGHRS and CDR2 YFSETQ. The CDR3 runs to 16 residues. The DNA of the CDR3 is TGCGCCAGCAGCTTGGATGGACTGAGCTCCTACAATGAGCAGTTCTTC. Its protein product is CASSLDGLSSYNEQFF.

This clonotype was found a few times. J is TRBJ1-4 and V is TRBV5-1; 7 nucleotides line up with TRBD1. The CDR3 loop spans 15 amino acids. The germline CDR1 and CDR2 sequences are SGHRS and YFSETQ. The V segment lost 4 bases and the J segment 4 bases; nucleotides outside the gene matches: 7. DNA of the CDR3: TGCGCCAGCAGCAGGGGGACAGCCGATAATGAAAAACTGTTTTTT. It translates to CASSRGTADNEKLFF.

This clonotype was observed at least ten times. This sequence joins TRBV6-5 and TRBJ2-3; unclear D gene. CDR1 is MNHEY, CDR2 SVGAGI, per germline. The CDR3 has 13 residues. The V and J ends lost 4 bases and 3 bases respectively, with 8 bases between them. The CDR3 here is CASSSRQTDTQYF. The CDR3 nucleotides read TGTGCCAGCAGTTCTCGACAAACAGATACGCAGTATTTT.

This clonotype was counted ten times or more. The genes are TRBV20-1 and TRBJ2-7; D is unclear. The V end lost 0 bases, the J end lost 0 bases, and 9 bases lay between the germline ends. CDR1 is DFQATT, CDR2 SNEGSKA, per germline (reference sequence). The length of the CDR3 is 14 residues. The CDR3 loop is CSARDPGSSYEQYF. For the CDR3, the DNA is TGCAGTGCTAGAGATCCTGGCAGCTCCTACGAGCAGTACTTC.

This clonotype appeared many times. V usage is TRBV6-2 or TRBV6-3 and J usage is TRBJ2-3; 11 nucleotides agree with TRBD2. Germline trimming cut 2 bases from V and 4 bases from J; bases unmatched to any gene: 8. In germline, CDR1 is MNHEY, CDR2 SVGEGT. The CDR3 sequence is 17 residues long. The CDR3 nucleotides read TGTGCCAGCAGTTACGATTATAGCGGGAGGGGTCCAGATACGCAGTATTTT. Amino acids: CASSYDYSGRGPDTQYF.

This clonotype occurred a few times. The chain employs TRBV6-2 or TRBV6-3 and TRBJ2-5, with 13 bases matching TRBD2. Germline CDR1 MNHEY, CDR2 SVGEGT. V lost 5 bases and J lost 4; bases outside the gene matches: 16. The CDR3 covers 19 residues. CDR3: CASSNYRTSGRRLRETQYF. The DNA for the CDR3 is TGTGCCAGCAGTAACTATCGGACTAGCGGGAGAAGGCTACGAGAGACCCAGTACTTC.

This clonotype was detected only a few times. V is TRBV7-8 and J is TRBJ2-3; 10 bases line up with TRBD2. The CDR3 sequence is 17 residues long. Germline-derived CDR1 and CDR2 are SGHVS and FQNEAQ. Losses at the gene ends were 3 bases for V and 5 bases for J; bases not matched to a gene: 11. The CDR3 reads CASSFLPSGRVVDTQYF. CDR3 sequence (DNA): TGTGCCAGCAGCTTTCTCCCTAGCGGGAGAGTGGTAGATACGCAGTATTTT.

This clonotype was detected many times. V gene TRBV7-2 combines with J gene TRBJ1-2; TRBD1 matches at 10 bases. Germline assignment: CDR1 SGHTA and CDR2 FQGNSA. The CDR3 covers 13 residues. Germline trimming cut 3 bases from V and 7 bases from J; bases unmatched to any gene: 2. In DNA form, the CDR3 reads TGTGCCAGCAGCTTGGGACAGGGGATTGGCTACACCTTC. This translates into CASSLGQGIGYTF. Full variable domain (remainder filled in from reference TRBV7-2 and TRBJ1-2): GAGVSQSPSNKVTEKGKDVELRCDPISGHTALYWYRQSLGQGLEFLIYFQGNSAPDKSGLPSDRFSAERTGGSVSTLTIQRTQQEDSAVYLCASSLGQGIGYTFGSGTRLTVV.

A few counts support this clonotype. This chain joins TRBV5-1 and TRBJ2-2; TRBD1 matches 7 bases. The CDR3 spans 17 residues. CDR1 SGHRS and CDR2 YFSETQ come from the germline V gene. V dropped 0 bases and J dropped 4; count of bases not matched to a gene: 9. CDR3 nucleotides: TGCGCCAGCAGCTTGGTTCTCTACAGGGGAAGCACCGGGGAGCTGTTTTTT. It is translated as CASSLVLYRGSTGELFF.

V gene TRBV28 combines with J gene TRBJ2-3, with 9 bases identical to TRBD2. This CDR3 is built from 15 residues. V lost 7 bases and J lost 2; bases outside the gene matches: 7. CDR1 MDHEN and CDR2 SYDVKM come from the germline V gene. Written as DNA, the CDR3 is TGTGCCAGCACCTCTAGCGGGACGGACACAGATACGCAGTATTTT. Translation: CASTSSGTDTDTQYF.

The table lists this clonotype with a few counts. The V and J genes are TRBV5-1 and TRBJ1-5; TRBD1 aligns across 7 bases. Germline V lookup: CDR1 SGHRS, CDR2 YFSETQ. V lost 0 bases and J lost 2; bases outside the gene matches: 5. The CDR3 is 16 amino acids. CDR3 in amino acids: CASSLGAGGRNQPQHF. As DNA, the CDR3 is TGCGCCAGCAGCTTGGGGGCAGGGGGTCGCAATCAGCCCCAGCATTTT.

The rearrangement links TRBV7-9 to TRBJ1-2; D gene uncertain. V lost 0 bases and J lost 8, with 7 bases in between. CDR1 is SEHNR and CDR2 is FQNEAQ in the germline V gene (reference sequence). This CDR3 region has 12 residues. CDR3 protein: CASSLALQGYTF. The DNA for the CDR3 is TGTGCCAGCAGCTTAGCGCTACAAGGCTACACCTTC. The whole variable domain, filled in from reference TRBV7-9 and TRBJ1-2, reads DTGVSQNPRHKITKRGQNVTFRCDPISEHNRLYWYRQTLGQGPEFLTYFQNEAQLEKSRLLSDRFSAERPKGSFSTLEIQRTEQGDSAMYLCASSLALQGYTFGSGTRLTVV.

The chain is built from TRBV24-1 and TRBJ2-3; possibly TRBD2 for D (5 bases). Germline V CDR1 and CDR2: KGHDR, SFDVKD. The CDR3 is 15 residues long. The V end lost 9 bases, the J end lost 0 bases, and 15 bases lay between the germline ends. The CDR3 reads CATQDGISSTDTQYF. CDR3 in DNA: TGTGCCACCCAAGACGGGATTTCTAGCACAGATACGCAGTATTTT.

Turning to this clonotype: A read error may produce the germline difference seen at one junction end. The chain couples TRBV20-1 to TRBJ2-3; D unclear. The CDR3 length is 13 residues. Germline values: CDR1 DFQATT, CDR2 SNEGSKA (reference sequence). CDR3 loop: CSSSLVSTDTQYF. The DNA for the CDR3 is TGCAGTTCTAGTCTAGTTAGCACAGATACGCAGTATTTT.

A few counts support this clonotype. This chain uses TRBV12-3 or TRBV12-4 with TRBJ2-7; no reliable D call. This CDR3 spans 14 amino acids. V lost 2 bases and J lost 0, with 8 bases in between. CDR3 sequence reads: CASSLIASSYEQYF. As DNA, the CDR3 is TGTGCCAGCAGTTTAATCGCGAGCTCCTACGAGCAGTACTTC.

This clonotype has only a few counts. The chain combines TRBV6-1 with TRBJ2-3, with 13 bases matching TRBD2. V lost 2 bases and J lost 3; bases outside the gene matches: 14. This CDR3 contains 20 residues. From germline, CDR1 is MNHNS and CDR2 SASEGT. In DNA, the CDR3 is TGTGCCAGCAGTGAAAGGTCAGTCGGACTAGCGGGAGCGATGACAGATACGCAGTATTTT. This encodes CASSERSVGLAGAMTDTQYF.

This chain joins TRBV4-1 and TRBJ2-1; 8 nucleotides match TRBD2. Looked up from germline, CDR1 is MGHRA and CDR2 is YSYEKL. The CDR3 runs 17 residues. The trim removed 1 base at V and 7 bases at J, leaving 12 bases unmatched. The CDR3 DNA follows: TGCGCCAGCAGCCAAGGTCGACTATCGGGGGGGGAGAATGAGCAGTTCTTC. This translates into CASSQGRLSGGENEQFF.

This clonotype was observed a handful of times. The chain's CDR3 is CASSVDRANTEAFF. The CDR3 DNA reads as TGTGCCAGCAGCGTAGATCGGGCTAACACTGAAGCTTTCTTT. This chain joins TRBV9 and TRBJ1-1; D remains unclear. The CDR3 totals 14 residues. Trimming removed 0 bases from V and 2 bases from J, with 8 bases in between. Germline CDR1 and CDR2: SGDLS and YYNGEE.

V and J are TRBV2 and TRBJ2-1, with D perhaps matching TRBD1 (7 bases). The V and J ends lost 6 bases and 11 bases respectively, with 17 bases between them. Looked up from germline, CDR1 is SNHLY and CDR2 is FYNNEI. The CDR3 runs 13 residues. The CDR3 coding sequence is TGTGCCAGCAGACCGACAGGGACTGGCAAGCAGTTCTTC. This gives the protein CASRPTGTGKQFF.

The V call is TRBV29-1, the J call TRBJ2-3, with D perhaps matching TRBD2 (6 bases). V lost 7 bases to trimming and J lost 4 bases, with 15 bases between them. The CDR3 has 13 amino acids. Germline CDR1 SQVTM, CDR2 ANQGSEA. The CDR3 loop reads CSGRIGSPDTQYF. The CDR3 DNA follows: TGCAGCGGACGAATCGGGAGTCCAGATACGCAGTATTTT.

The rearrangement links TRBV28 to TRBJ2-7; D remains unclear. V was clipped by 5 bases and J by 9 bases, with 14 bases between them. Germline V CDR1 and CDR2: MDHEN, SYDVKM. The CDR3 spans 12 residues. CDR3 region: CASSLQASGQYF. The CDR3 bases are TGTGCCAGCAGTCTCCAAGCGTCCGGGCAGTACTTC. Looking up the rest from reference TRBV28 and TRBJ2-7 gives the full variable domain: DVKVTQSSRYLVKRTGEKVFLECVQDMDHENMFWYRQDPGLGLRLIYFSYDVKMKEKGDIPEGYSVSREKKERFSLILESASTNQTSMYLCASSLQASGQYFGPGTRLTVT.